The rows below give T cell receptor beta chains drawn from one sample of a study of blood T cell repertoires in COVID-19. TCRdb's table, derived via immunoSEQ multiplex PCR, lists solely in-frame clones and lacks some. Of some 320,000 clones listed, more than 70% are singletons. The specimen was peripheral blood. The receptors shown here come from a woman in her forties or fifties who had recovered from COVID-19. Each CDR3 is given with its conserved first and last residue. The D gene is left open where the match is weak. Size is stated for part of the rows, as once, few or many counts, or as a class when the clone is expanded.

J: TRBJ2-1; size: few; V: TRBV9; D: .; length: 15; CDR3: CASSHGGSSYNEQFF; DNA: TGTGCCAGCAGCCACGGTGGGAGCTCCTACAATGAGCAGTTCTTC
J: TRBJ2-3; size: .; V: TRBV5-6; D: TRBD2; length: 18; CDR3: CASSLLGKTSGLTDTQYF; DNA: TGTGCCAGCAGCTTGCTCGGGAAGACTAGCGGGCTCACAGATACGCAGTATTTT
J: TRBJ1-5; size: medium-sized; V: TRBV19; D: TRBD1; length: 16; CDR3: CASSTSQGFGNQPQHF; DNA: TGTGCCAGTAGTACATCACAGGGGTTCGGCAATCAGCCCCAGCATTTT
J: TRBJ1-4; size: .; V: TRBV30; D: .; length: 13; CDR3: CAWSRDMGEKLFF; DNA: TGTGCCTGGAGCCGGGACATGGGTGAAAAACTGTTTTTT
J: TRBJ2-5; size: .; V: TRBV2; D: TRBD1; length: 13; CDR3: CASRTGYQETQYF; DNA: TGTGCCAGCAGGACAGGGTACCAAGAGACCCAGTACTTC
J: TRBJ2-5; size: .; V: TRBV19; D: TRBD2; length: 14; CDR3: CASSTTSGSETQYF; DNA: TGTGCCAGTAGTACGACTAGCGGGAGTGAGACCCAGTACTTC
J: TRBJ1-4; size: .; V: TRBV28; D: .; length: 14; CDR3: CASSFDSSDEKLFF; DNA: TGTGCCAGCAGTTTCGACAGTTCCGATGAAAAACTGTTTTTT
J: TRBJ1-2; size: .; V: TRBV5-6; D: .; length: 14; CDR3: CASSLIGYVESYTF; DNA: TGTGCCAGCAGCTTGATCGGGTACGTGGAGAGCTACACCTTC
J: TRBJ1-2; size: .; V: TRBV28; D: .; length: 12; CDR3: CASGRASYGYTF; DNA: TGTGCCAGCGGCAGGGCCAGCTATGGCTACACCTTC
J: TRBJ1-1; size: .; V: TRBV27; D: .; length: 15; CDR3: CASSLGTRGNTEAFF; DNA: TGTGCCAGCAGTCTGGGCACCCGTGGGAACACTGAAGCTTTCTTT
J: TRBJ1-6; size: .; V: TRBV28; D: TRBD1; length: 13; CDR3: CASSRDRDSPLHF; DNA: TGTGCCAGCAGCCGGGACAGGGACTCACCCCTCCACTTT
J: TRBJ1-1; size: .; V: TRBV28; D: TRBD1; length: 17; CDR3: CASSPFGRGGDDTEAFF; DNA: TGTGCCAGCAGTCCCTTCGGCCGAGGGGGCGATGACACTGAAGCTTTCTTT
J: TRBJ1-2; size: .; V: TRBV28; D: .; length: 12; CDR3: CASNSATYGYTF; DNA: TGTGCCAGCAATTCAGCGACCTATGGCTACACCTTC